The T cell receptor (beta chain) described here comes from a study of naive and memory T cell subsets. Study-level results: From naive to CM, EM and EMRA, diversity decreased and Gini increased. Possibly reflecting memory cells re-expressing CD45RA, a few larger clonotypes occurred in naive repertoires, especially CD8.

CDR1 is SGHTA, CDR2 FQGNSA, per germline. The CDR3 is made up of 17 amino acids. Trimming cost V 0 bases and J 5 bases; bases outside gene matches: 6. Both TRBC1 and TRBC2 were covered by a beta constant-region primer of two equimolar oligonucleotides. Nested alpha and beta constant-region primers with the SP2 primer drove four PCR rounds on ligated cDNA. TCRdb re-called the UMI-ligation and nested PCR reads with MiXCR, one entry per CDR3 protein. The sample yields tens of thousands of distinct CDR3 sequences, around 11% seen once. This clonotype was detected a few times. The antigen is not known. Alpha and beta libraries were amplified separately from the second PCR onward. CMV status came from CD4+ T cell IFNgamma after overnight CMV lysate stimulation of fresh PBMCs.

The receptor was derived from a human donor in good health. Material for sequencing was naive CD4+ T cells from blood. The rearrangement joins TRBV7-2 to TRBJ2-5, with TRBD2 identical over 13 bases. The CDR3 loop reads CASSLAGGLAGSETQYF. The CDR3, as DNA: TGTGCCAGCAGCTTAGCGGGGGGACTAGCGGGGTCCGAGACCCAGTACTTC. The full variable domain, its missing parts supplied by reference TRBV7-2 and TRBJ2-5, is GAGVSQSPSNKVTEKGKDVELRCDPISGHTALYWYRQSLGQGLEFLIYFQGNSAPDKSGLPSDRFSAERTGGSVSTLTIQRTQQEDSAVYLCASSLAGGLAGSETQYFGPGTRLLVL.